What follows is one T cell receptor beta chain and its context. The PCR employed 60 Vbeta primers together with 13 Jbeta primers. Profiling relied on immunoSEQ multiplex PCR, and the TCRdb table lists in-frame clones only, not all of them. This table holds about 200,000 clones, about 78% found once. This sample is part of a study of cytomegalovirus exposure and HLA in healthy donors. Germline-derived CDR1 and CDR2 are LNHNV and YYDKDF (reference sequence). With V trimmed by 7 bases and J by 4 bases, 6 bases remained unmatched. This CDR3 is built from 13 residues. The J gene is TRBJ1-2, the V gene TRBV15; 7 bases match TRBD1. This receptor was identified in a woman in her 30s in good health and CMV-seronegative. Sequencing was carried out using PBMCs. CDR3 nucleotide sequence: TGTGCCACCACGCAGGGGGGATCCTATGGCTACACCTTC. Translation: CATTQGGSYGYTF.